The source of this T cell receptor beta chain is a study of T-cell memory formation after mild COVID-19. CDR3 length equals 18 residues. The V and J ends lost 3 bases and 7 bases, in that order; junction bases with no gene match: 12. Germline V gene data show CDR1 as KGHSH and CDR2 as LQKENI. This clonotype was counted only a few times. TCR alpha and TCR beta cDNA libraries with sample barcodes and UMIs came from 5'RACE using constant-segment primers. TCRdb called the 5' RACE reads again in MiXCR, with one record for every CDR3 protein. The data contain around 250,000 distinct CDR3 sequences, over 15% of them singletons.

The chain joins TRBV18 to TRBJ2-4, with 13 bases lining up with TRBD2. The TCR originated in a man aged 18 to 30 who had mild COVID-19 (a few samples of this study predate the infection). Cell type and time point are not known. Sequencing was done on a sample of PBMCs or a T cell subset sorted from them (not recorded which). The CDR3: CASSPPPHGLAGENIQYF. The CDR3 region has the DNA TGTGCCAGCTCACCGCCACCTCATGGACTAGCGGGAGAGAACATTCAGTACTTC.